This T cell receptor beta chain was sequenced for a study of shared clonotypes between healthy human individuals. The study's findings and limits: Investigators collected only blood, and repertoires in tissues likely differ. Against clonotypes common to all four donors, non-shared ones had lower generation probabilities. Sharing across four donors was seen in 4.5% to 6.5% of naive CD4 clonotypes.

Only in-frame clones appear in the TCRdb table, and some are missing; sequencing was by immunoSEQ multiplex PCR. The repertoire has some 660,000 clones, about three quarters of them found once; the top ten carry around 1.7%. This CDR3 contains 15 residues. Unmatched junction bases numbered 11, after V lost 4 bases and J lost 5 bases. The V gene's germline CDR1 is MDHEN and CDR2 SYDVKM. This clone was observed a handful of times. The antigen is not known. This clonotype originated in a woman younger than 45 in good health. The specimen was memory CD4+ T cells sorted from blood. Documented subset: CD45RA-negative fraction. J is TRBJ2-7 and V is TRBV28, with 7 bases fitting TRBD2. CDR3 residues: CASSSHAGVVDEQYF. Here the CDR3 DNA reads TGTGCCAGCAGTTCCCACGCGGGAGTGGTAGACGAGCAGTACTTC. Complete variable domain (other parts from reference TRBV28 and TRBJ2-7): DVKVTQSSRYLVKRTGEKVFLECVQDMDHENMFWYRQDPGLGLRLIYFSYDVKMKEKGDIPEGYSVSREKKERFSLILESASTNQTSMYLCASSSHAGVVDEQYFGPGTRLTVT.